Each of the 21 T cell receptor beta chains below was sequenced from the same sample in a study of shared clonotypes between healthy human individuals. Profiling relied on immunoSEQ multiplex PCR, and the TCRdb table lists in-frame clones only, not all of them. The sample lists about 1,800,000 clones; about 95% were seen once. Naive CD8 cells were CD45RO-negative, positively selected for CCR7, excluding terminally differentiated effector memory CD45RA+ cells. The sequenced sample was naive CD8+ T cells sorted from blood. The receptors were gathered from a man aged 18 to 30 in good health.

The rearrangement links TRBV14 to TRBJ2-3; D call uncertain. Trimming shortened V by 0 bases and J by 4 bases, and 11 bases separated the two germline ends. Germline values: CDR1 SGHDN, CDR2 FVKESK. This CDR3 comprises 15 residues. The CDR3 protein is CASSQEGFEADTQYF. The CDR3 DNA reads TGTGCCAGCAGCCAAGAAGGTTTTGAGGCAGATACGCAGTATTTT.

This clone was picked up one time. This chain links TRBV5-1 with TRBJ2-7, with 8 bases that match TRBD1. The V and J ends lost 2 bases and 4 bases, in that order; junction bases with no gene match: 14. The CDR3 covers 17 residues. Per germline, CDR1 SGHRS and CDR2 YFSETQ. This chain's CDR3 is CASSFNPIDRGEYEQYF. CDR3 nucleotides: TGCGCCAGCAGCTTCAACCCCATCGACAGGGGAGAGTACGAGCAGTACTTC. Together with reference TRBV5-1 and TRBJ2-7, the CDR3 gives the full variable domain: KAGVTQTPRYLIKTRGQQVTLSCSPISGHRSVSWYQQTPGQGLQFLFEYFSETQRNKGNFPGRFSGRQFSNSRSEMNVSTLELGDSALYLCASSFNPIDRGEYEQYFGPGTRLTVT.

About this clone: This specimen includes other DNA sequences encoding the same CDR3. The V call is TRBV6-5, the J call TRBJ1-1; D uncertain. CDR1 MNHEY and CDR2 SVGAGI come from the germline V gene. Trimming stripped 2 bases from V and 0 bases from J, with 7 bases between. The length of the CDR3 is 14 residues. The CDR3 loop is CASSYEGLNTEAFF. As DNA, the CDR3 is TGTGCCAGCAGTTACGAGGGCTTGAACACTGAAGCTTTCTTT.

The rearrangement links TRBV9 to TRBJ2-7; D gene uncertain. The ends were cut back, 4 bases at V and 2 bases at J, with 13 bases in the middle. The germline V gene has CDR1 SGDLS and CDR2 YYNGEE. CDR3 size: 14 residues. The CDR3 protein is CASSPEASTYEQYF. CDR3 coding DNA: TGTGCCAGCAGCCCAGAAGCGTCTACCTACGAGCAGTACTTC.

This chain links TRBV19 with TRBJ2-1; TRBD2 might be the D (5 bases). This CDR3 contains 14 residues. Germline-derived CDR1 and CDR2 are LNHDA and SQIVND (reference sequence). Trimming took off 1 base at V and 7 bases at J, with 11 bases between the two ends. Here the CDR3 DNA reads TGTGCCAGTAGTATAGGGTGGGAGTGGAATGAGCAGTTCTTC. This translates into CASSIGWEWNEQFF. Full variable domain (outside the CDR3, taken from reference TRBV19 and TRBJ2-1): DGGITQSPKYLFRKEGQNVTLSCEQNLNHDAMYWYRQDPGQGLRLIYYSQIVNDFQKGDIAEGYSVSREKKESFPLTVTSAQKNPTAFYLCASSIGWEWNEQFFGPGTRLTVL.

This clone was observed once. The chain employs TRBV30 and TRBJ2-3; D perhaps matches TRBD2 (6 bases). The V and J ends lost 4 bases and 4 bases respectively, with 15 bases between them. The CDR3 loop spans 14 amino acids. Germline V gene sequence: CDR1 GTSNPN, CDR2 SVGIG (reference sequence). DNA for the CDR3: TGTGCCTGGACTGTACCGGGAGCTGCAGATACGCAGTATTTT. Its translation is CAWTVPGAADTQYF.

The V call is TRBV6-5, the J call TRBJ1-1; 10 bases fit TRBD1. J lost 3 bases, V lost 4 bases, and 5 bases had no gene match. The germline CDR1 and CDR2 sequences are MNHEY and SVGAGI. The length of the CDR3 is 15 residues. The CDR3 DNA follows: TGTGCCAGCAGTTCGGGACAGGGGTTGGACACTGAAGCTTTCTTT. It is translated as CASSSGQGLDTEAFF.

The rearrangement uses TRBV7-3 and TRBJ2-3; maybe TRBD2 (6 bases). The CDR3 spans 16 residues. Germline CDR1 SGHTA, CDR2 FQGTGA. The V and J ends lost 2 bases and 0 bases respectively, with 12 bases between them. CDR3 residues: CASSLRGGRSTDTQYF. DNA for the CDR3: TGTGCCAGCAGCTTACGTGGGGGGAGGAGCACAGATACGCAGTATTTT.

Regarding this clone: Within the sample, other DNA sequences also encode this same CDR3. V is TRBV27 and J is TRBJ2-7; possibly TRBD2 for D (6 bases). This CDR3 is 11 amino acids long. In germline, CDR1 is MNHEY, CDR2 SMNVEV (reference sequence). The V gene lost 4 bases and the J gene lost 6 bases, with 7 bases spanning the gap. The CDR3 sequence: CASSSGGEQYF. As DNA, the CDR3 is TGTGCCAGCAGTTCCGGGGGCGAGCAGTACTTC.

About this clone: This same CDR3 is encoded by further DNA sequences in the sample. The CDR3: CASSPGTVTYEQYF. DNA of the CDR3: TGTGCCAGCAGCCCCGGGACAGTAACCTACGAGCAGTACTTC. The genes are TRBV7-9 and TRBJ2-7; 7 bases are a match to TRBD1. Germline-derived CDR1 and CDR2 are SEHNR and FQNEAQ (reference sequence). This CDR3 contains 14 residues. The J segment lost 2 bases and the V segment lost 5 bases, leaving 6 bases of the junction unmatched.

This chain joins TRBV29-1 and TRBJ1-6, with D hard to call. Germline V gene sequence: CDR1 SQVTM, CDR2 ANQGSEA. CDR3 length equals 12 residues. V shed 4 bases and J shed 7 bases, with 8 bases lying between them. The CDR3 DNA is TGCAGCGTTGGCACAGCAAATTCACCCCTCCACTTT. Its translation is CSVGTANSPLHF.

The gene calls are TRBV9 and TRBJ1-3; tentatively, D is TRBD1 (5 bases). Germline CDR1 and CDR2: SGDLS and YYNGEE. The CDR3 runs to 19 residues. V dropped 4 bases and J dropped 0 bases, with 23 bases sitting between them. The CDR3 is CASSPRLGDGPLSGNTIYF. CDR3 coding DNA: TGTGCCAGCAGCCCACGACTAGGGGATGGCCCCCTCTCTGGAAACACCATATATTTT.

The V call is TRBV25-1, the J call TRBJ1-1; D remains unclear. Between the trimmed V and J ends, which lost 1 base and 0 bases, there was a span of 6 bases. Germline CDR1 MGHDK, CDR2 SYGVNS. The length of the CDR3 is 14 residues. As DNA, the CDR3 is TGTGCCAGCAGTGAATTGGAGCTGAACACTGAAGCTTTCTTT. Its translation: CASSELELNTEAFF.

CDR3 DNA sequence: TGTGCCAGCAGCCCACCCCCGGGCCTTAGCTATGGCTACACCTTC. Encoded protein: CASSPPPGLSYGYTF. This chain uses TRBV9 with TRBJ1-2, with D unclear. This CDR3 comprises 15 residues. Germline V CDR1 and CDR2: SGDLS, YYNGEE. Deletions cut 4 bases from V and 4 bases from J, with 17 bases between. The full variable domain, completed using reference TRBV9 and TRBJ1-2, is DSGVTQTPKHLITATGQRVTLRCSPRSGDLSVYWYQQSLDQGLQFLIQYYNGEERAKGNILERFSAQQFPDLHSELNLSSLELGDSALYFCASSPPPGLSYGYTFGSGTRLTVV.

The chain couples TRBV29-1 to TRBJ2-1; 9 bases line up with TRBD2. The germline CDR1 and CDR2 sequences are SQVTM and ANQGSEA. V trimming: 4 bases; J trimming: 0 bases; junction bases outside the gene matches: 4. This CDR3 contains 15 residues. The CDR3 protein is CSVVAGVSSYNEQFF. The CDR3 DNA is TGCAGCGTTGTAGCGGGAGTCAGCTCCTACAATGAGCAGTTCTTC.

The chain uses TRBV25-1 and TRBJ1-6, with D possibly matching TRBD1 (6 bases). The CDR3 spans 15 residues. V shed 3 bases and J shed 9 bases, with 15 bases lying between them. Per germline, CDR1 MGHDK and CDR2 SYGVNS. The chain's CDR3 is CASSDPAGESSPLHF. As DNA, the CDR3 is TGTGCCAGCAGTGATCCCGCAGGGGAGAGTTCACCCCTCCACTTT.

This clone appeared a single time. The genes are TRBV5-5 and TRBJ1-1; D uncertain. This CDR3 is built from 12 residues. V lost 4 bases and J 11 bases, leaving 15 bases between the germline ends. CDR1 is SGHKS, CDR2 YYEKEE, per germline (reference sequence). The CDR3 reads CASSPGGGWAFF. The CDR3 DNA sequence: TGTGCCAGCAGCCCCGGAGGTGGGTGGGCTTTCTTT.

V and J are TRBV27 and TRBJ2-7, with unresolved D. CDR1 and CDR2 (germline): MNHEY, SMNVEV (reference sequence). The V and J ends lost 5 bases and 2 bases respectively, with 13 bases between them. The CDR3 sequence is 14 residues long. CDR3 sequence reads: CASSTNGPTYEQYF. CDR3 bases: TGTGCCAGCAGTACCAATGGACCGACCTACGAGCAGTACTTC.

The rearrangement links TRBV2 to TRBJ1-2; D is unclear. This CDR3 has 15 amino acids. Germline V gene data show CDR1 as SNHLY and CDR2 as FYNNEI. Trimming removed 3 bases from V and 0 bases from J, with 11 bases in between. CDR3 sequence reads: CASSETGKSNYGYTF. The CDR3 DNA sequence: TGTGCCAGCAGTGAGACGGGCAAATCTAACTATGGCTACACCTTC.

The V and J genes are TRBV23-1 and TRBJ1-2; weak D call: TRBD1 (5 bases). TRBV23-1 counts as an open reading frame of uncertain function. V lost 7 bases and J lost 5, with 29 bases in between. This CDR3 region has 18 residues. CDR3 amino acids: CASTLPGPDEGVPYGYTF. CDR3 coding DNA: TGCGCCAGCACTCTCCCCGGTCCCGATGAAGGGGTGCCATATGGCTACACCTTC.

The chain links TRBV9 to TRBJ1-5, with D maybe TRBD1 (5 bases). Germline V gives CDR1 SGDLS, CDR2 YYNGEE. The CDR3 covers 15 residues. V was trimmed by 0 bases and J by 4 bases, leaving 11 bases between them. The CDR3 reads CASSVDDSGNQPQHF. Here the CDR3 DNA reads TGTGCCAGCAGCGTAGATGACAGTGGGAATCAGCCCCAGCATTTT.